Listed here is a single TCR beta chain. Produced via immunoSEQ multiplex PCR; TCRdb's table is partial and in-frame only. Among some 56,000 clones, around nine tenths were seen once, and the ten largest hold around 6.4%. The data were obtained in a study of blood T cell repertoires in COVID-19. The CDR3 has 16 residues. Trimming shortened V by 1 base and J by 1 base, and 13 bases separated the two germline ends. CDR1 and CDR2 from the germline V gene are SGHVS and FQNEAQ. The V gene is TRBV7-8, the J gene TRBJ2-5; D is unresolved. The TCR comes from a woman in her fifties or sixties with COVID-19, enrolled during active disease. The sample comprised peripheral blood. This chain's CDR3 is CASSLDRVRLQETQYF. For the CDR3, the DNA is TGTGCCAGCAGCTTAGACCGAGTCCGTCTCCAAGAGACCCAGTACTTC.